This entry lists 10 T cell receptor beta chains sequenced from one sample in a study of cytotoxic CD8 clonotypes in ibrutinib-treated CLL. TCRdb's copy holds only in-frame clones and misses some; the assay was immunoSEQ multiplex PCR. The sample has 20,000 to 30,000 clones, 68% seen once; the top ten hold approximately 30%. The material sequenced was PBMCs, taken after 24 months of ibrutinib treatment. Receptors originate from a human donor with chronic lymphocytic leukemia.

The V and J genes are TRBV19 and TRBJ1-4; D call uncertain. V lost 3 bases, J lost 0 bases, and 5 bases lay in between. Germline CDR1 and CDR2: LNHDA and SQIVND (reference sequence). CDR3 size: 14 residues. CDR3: CASSMTTTNEKLFF. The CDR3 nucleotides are TGTGCCAGTAGTATGACGACAACTAATGAAAAACTGTTTTTT.

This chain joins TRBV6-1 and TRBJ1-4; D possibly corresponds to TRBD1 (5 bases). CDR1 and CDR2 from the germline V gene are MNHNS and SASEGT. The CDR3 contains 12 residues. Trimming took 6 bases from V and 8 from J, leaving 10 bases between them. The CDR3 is CASRIEGEKLFF. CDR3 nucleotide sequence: TGTGCCAGCAGAATAGAGGGGGAAAAACTGTTTTTT.

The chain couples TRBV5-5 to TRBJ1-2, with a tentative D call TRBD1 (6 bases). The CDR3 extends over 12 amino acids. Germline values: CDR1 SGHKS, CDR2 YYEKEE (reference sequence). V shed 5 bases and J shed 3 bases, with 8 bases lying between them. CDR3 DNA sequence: TGTGCCAGCAGAGCAGGGGACTATGGCTACACCTTC. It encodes CASRAGDYGYTF.

In nucleotides, the CDR3 is TGTGCCAGCTCACCCAGGGTTCGCGAGAACAATGAGCAGTTCTTC. It yields the protein CASSPRVRENNEQFF. The V call is TRBV18, the J call TRBJ2-1; tentative D call: TRBD1 (5 bases). From germline, CDR1 is KGHSH and CDR2 LQKENI. Trimming stripped 3 bases from V and 5 bases from J, with 14 bases between. CDR3 length: 15 amino acids.

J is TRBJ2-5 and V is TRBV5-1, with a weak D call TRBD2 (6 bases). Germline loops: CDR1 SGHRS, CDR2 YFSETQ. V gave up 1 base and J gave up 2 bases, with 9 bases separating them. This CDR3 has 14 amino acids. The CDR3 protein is CASSLLREQETQYF. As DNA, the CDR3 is TGCGCCAGCAGCTTGCTACGGGAGCAAGAGACCCAGTACTTC.

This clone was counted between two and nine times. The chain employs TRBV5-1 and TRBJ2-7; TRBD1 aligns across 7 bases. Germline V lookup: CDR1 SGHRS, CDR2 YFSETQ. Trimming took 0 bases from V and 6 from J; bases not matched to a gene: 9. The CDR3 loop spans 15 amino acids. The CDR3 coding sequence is TGCGCCAGCAGCTTGGTCGGACAGGTTAAGGGCGAGCAGTACTTC. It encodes CASSLVGQVKGEQYF.

CDR3 in amino acids: CASRPSGGYEQYF. In nucleotides, the CDR3 is TGTGCCAGCAGACCGTCTGGGGGCTACGAGCAGTACTTC. The V call is TRBV27, the J call TRBJ2-7; D assignment may be TRBD1 or TRBD2 (5 bases each). This CDR3 comprises 13 residues. CDR1 is MNHEY, CDR2 SMNVEV, per germline (reference sequence). Trimming shortened V by 6 bases and J by 3 bases, and 12 bases separated the two germline ends.

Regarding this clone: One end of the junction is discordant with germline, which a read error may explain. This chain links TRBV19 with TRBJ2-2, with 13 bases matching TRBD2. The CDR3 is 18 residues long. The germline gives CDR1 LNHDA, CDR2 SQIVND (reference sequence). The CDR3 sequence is CASSIRGLAGATTVELFF. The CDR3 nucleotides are TGTGCCAGTAGTATCCGTGGACTAGCGGGGGCAACCACCGTGGAGCTGTTTTTT.

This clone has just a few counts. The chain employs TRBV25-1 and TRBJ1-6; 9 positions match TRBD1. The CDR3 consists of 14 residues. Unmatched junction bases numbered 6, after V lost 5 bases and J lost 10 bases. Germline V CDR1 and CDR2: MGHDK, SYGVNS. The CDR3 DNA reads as TGTGCCAGCAGTTATACAGGGGGCAACTCACCCCTCCACTTT. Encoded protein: CASSYTGGNSPLHF.

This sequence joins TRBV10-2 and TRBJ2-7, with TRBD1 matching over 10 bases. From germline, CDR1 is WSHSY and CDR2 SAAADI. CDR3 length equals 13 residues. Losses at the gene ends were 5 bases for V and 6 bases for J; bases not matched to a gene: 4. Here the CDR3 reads CASSPGTGAEQYF. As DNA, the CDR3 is TGCGCCAGCAGTCCCGGGACAGGGGCCGAGCAGTACTTC.